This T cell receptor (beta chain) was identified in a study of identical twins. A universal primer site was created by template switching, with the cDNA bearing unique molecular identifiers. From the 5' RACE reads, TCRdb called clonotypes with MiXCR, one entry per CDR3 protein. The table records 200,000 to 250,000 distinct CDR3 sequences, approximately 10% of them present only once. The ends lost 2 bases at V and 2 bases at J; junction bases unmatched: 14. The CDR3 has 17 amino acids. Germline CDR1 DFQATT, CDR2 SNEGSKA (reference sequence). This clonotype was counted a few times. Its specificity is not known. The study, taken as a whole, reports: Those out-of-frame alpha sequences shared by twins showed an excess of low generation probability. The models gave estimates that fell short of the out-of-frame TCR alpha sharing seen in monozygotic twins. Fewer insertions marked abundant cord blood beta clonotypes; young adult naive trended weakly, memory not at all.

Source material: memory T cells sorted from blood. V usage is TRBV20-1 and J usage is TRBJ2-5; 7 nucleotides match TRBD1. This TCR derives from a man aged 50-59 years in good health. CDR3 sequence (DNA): TGCAGTGCTAGACCTCACGGACAGGCTTTTAGTCAAGAGACCCAGTACTTC. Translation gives CSARPHGQAFSQETQYF.